Following are 2 T cell receptor beta chains from one sample sequenced in a study of neurological immune-mediated disorders (dated by TCRdb to the late 2010s). The method behind the library was 5' RACE. This sample was sequenced with an Illumina HiSeq 2500. The public reads were reanalyzed by TCRdb: fastp trimming at Q25, MiXCR alignment, in-frame beta chains only. For every CDR3 protein sequence, its rows merge into one entry that carries the most common genes and DNA. The sample includes some 76,000 distinct CDR3 sequences, with roughly 3% observed a single time. Of the sample, more than 4% is held by the ten largest clones. Sequenced: PBMCs. These receptors all stem from a woman in her forties or fifties with multiple sclerosis.

In this sample, this clonotype turned up many times. This sequence joins TRBV20-1 and TRBJ2-4; 10 nucleotides align to TRBD2. Germline CDR1 reads DFQATT; CDR2 reads SNEGSKA (reference sequence). CDR3 length: 16 amino acids. Unmatched junction bases numbered 9, after V lost 0 bases and J lost 7 bases. The CDR3 coding sequence is TGCAGTGCTAGAGACCTAGCGGGAGATCATGTGAACATTCAGTACTTC. As protein: CSARDLAGDHVNIQYF.

This clonotype was seen at least ten times. This chain connects TRBV19 to TRBJ1-1; D gene ambiguous. The CDR3 totals 13 residues. The germline V and J ends were trimmed by 4 bases and 3 bases, with 9 bases remaining between them. Germline assignment: CDR1 LNHDA and CDR2 SQIVND (reference sequence). The CDR3 region is CASSNRPYTEAFF. The CDR3 DNA reads as TGTGCCAGTAGTAATCGACCTTACACTGAAGCTTTCTTT.